This paragraph reports one TCR beta chain. The entry originates in a study of blood T cell repertoires in COVID-19. Across the whole study: COVID-19 samples from acute and convalescent phases originated in the United States, Italy and Spain. PBMCs, B-cell-depleted T cells, or T cells provided the cDNA or gDNA that made up the material.

In the original analysis: Amplifying reference gene primers gave estimates of nucleated cell counts. Method: immunoSEQ multiplex PCR; TCRdb's copy keeps in-frame clones and lacks some. The V and J calls and clone size were taken over from that table, and D and trimming were inferred from the DNA. Of 300,000 to 350,000 clones detected, roughly nine tenths appear once; the ten largest clones hold roughly 2.9%. Germline CDR1 and CDR2: MNHEY and SMNVEV (reference sequence). V was clipped by 1 base and J by 0 bases, with 10 bases between them. This CDR3 region has 16 residues. Patients from Seattle were sampled longitudinally, starting during active infection.

Input material: peripheral blood. The sequence derives from a woman in her 30s with COVID-19, enrolled during active disease. The rearrangement links TRBV27 to TRBJ2-1; D ambiguous. The CDR3 coding sequence is TGTGCCAGCAGTTTATACGCCGATAGCTCCTACAATGAGCAGTTCTTC. It is translated as CASSLYADSSYNEQFF.